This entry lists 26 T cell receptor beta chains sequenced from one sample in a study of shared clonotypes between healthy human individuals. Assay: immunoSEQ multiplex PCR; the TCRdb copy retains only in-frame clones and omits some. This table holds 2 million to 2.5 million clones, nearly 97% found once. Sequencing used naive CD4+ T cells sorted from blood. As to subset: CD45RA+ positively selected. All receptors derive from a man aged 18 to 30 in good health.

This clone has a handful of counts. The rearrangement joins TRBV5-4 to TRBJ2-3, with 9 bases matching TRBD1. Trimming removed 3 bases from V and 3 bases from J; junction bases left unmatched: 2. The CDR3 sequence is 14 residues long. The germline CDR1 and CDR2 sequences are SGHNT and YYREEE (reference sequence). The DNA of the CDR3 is TGTGCCAGCAGCTATGGACAGGGGACAGATACGCAGTATTTT. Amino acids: CASSYGQGTDTQYF. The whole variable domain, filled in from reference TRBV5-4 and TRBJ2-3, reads ETGVTQSPTHLIKTRGQQVTLRCSSQSGHNTVSWYQQALGQGPQFIFQYYREEENGRGNFPPRFSGLQFPNYSSELNVNALELDDSALYLCASSYGQGTDTQYFGPGTRLTVL.

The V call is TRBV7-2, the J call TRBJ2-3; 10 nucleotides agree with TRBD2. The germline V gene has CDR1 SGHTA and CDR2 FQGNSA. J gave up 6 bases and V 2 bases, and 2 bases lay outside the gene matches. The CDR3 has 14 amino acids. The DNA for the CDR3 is TGTGCCAGCAGCTTAAGCGGGAGGGTCGATACGCAGTATTTT. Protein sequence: CASSLSGRVDTQYF.

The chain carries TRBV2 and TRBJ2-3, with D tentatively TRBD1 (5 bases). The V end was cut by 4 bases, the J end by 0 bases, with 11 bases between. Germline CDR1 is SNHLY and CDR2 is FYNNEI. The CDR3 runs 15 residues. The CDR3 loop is CASSGRTLSTDTQYF. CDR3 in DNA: TGTGCCAGCAGTGGTAGGACATTAAGCACAGATACGCAGTATTTT.

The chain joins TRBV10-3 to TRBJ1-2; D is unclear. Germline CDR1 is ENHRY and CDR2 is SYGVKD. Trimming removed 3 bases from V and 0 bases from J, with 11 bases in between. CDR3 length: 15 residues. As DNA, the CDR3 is TGTGCCATCAGTGAAATGCGGGCAGCTAACTATGGCTACACCTTC. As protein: CAISEMRAANYGYTF.

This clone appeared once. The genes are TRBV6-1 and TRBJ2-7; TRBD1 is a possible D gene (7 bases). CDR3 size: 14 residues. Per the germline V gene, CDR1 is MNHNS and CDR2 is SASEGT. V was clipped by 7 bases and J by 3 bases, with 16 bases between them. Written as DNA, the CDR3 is TGTGCCAGCACTTCCAGGGGGGATCTCTACGAGCAGTACTTC. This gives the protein CASTSRGDLYEQYF.

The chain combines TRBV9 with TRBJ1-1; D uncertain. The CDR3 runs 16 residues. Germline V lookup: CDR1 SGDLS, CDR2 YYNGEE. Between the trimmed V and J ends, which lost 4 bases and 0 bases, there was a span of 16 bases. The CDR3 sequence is CASSTRGDRMNTEAFF. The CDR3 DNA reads TGTGCCAGCAGCACCCGGGGTGACCGCATGAACACTGAAGCTTTCTTT. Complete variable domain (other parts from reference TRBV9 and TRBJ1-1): DSGVTQTPKHLITATGQRVTLRCSPRSGDLSVYWYQQSLDQGLQFLIQYYNGEERAKGNILERFSAQQFPDLHSELNLSSLELGDSALYFCASSTRGDRMNTEAFFGQGTRLTVV.

The CDR3, as DNA: TGTGCCTGGAACACAGGGGGCAGTTACACCGGGGAGCTGTTTTTT. It specifies CAWNTGGSYTGELFF. The gene calls are TRBV30 and TRBJ2-2; TRBD1 aligns across 9 bases. Trimming at V came to 4 bases and at J to 3 bases, leaving 6 bases not matched to a gene. The CDR3 has 15 residues. CDR1 and CDR2 (germline): GTSNPN, SVGIG (reference sequence).

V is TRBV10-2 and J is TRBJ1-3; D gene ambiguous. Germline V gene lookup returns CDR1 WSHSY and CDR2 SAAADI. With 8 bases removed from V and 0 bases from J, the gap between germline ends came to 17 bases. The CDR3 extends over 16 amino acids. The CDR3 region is CASPPPAALSGNTIYF. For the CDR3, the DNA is TGCGCCAGCCCCCCCCCAGCCGCTCTCTCTGGAAACACCATATATTTT.

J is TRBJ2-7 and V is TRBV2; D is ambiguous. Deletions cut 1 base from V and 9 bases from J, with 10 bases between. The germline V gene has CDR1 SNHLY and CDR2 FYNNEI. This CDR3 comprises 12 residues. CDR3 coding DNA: TGTGCCAGCAGTGAAGAATTGATTCGGCAGTACTTC. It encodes CASSEELIRQYF.

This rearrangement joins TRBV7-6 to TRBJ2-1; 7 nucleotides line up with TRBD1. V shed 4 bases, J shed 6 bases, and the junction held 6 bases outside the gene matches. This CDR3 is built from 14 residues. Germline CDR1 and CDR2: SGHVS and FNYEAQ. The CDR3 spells CASSYRGVSNEQFF. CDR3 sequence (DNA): TGTGCCAGCAGCTACAGGGGCGTTAGCAATGAGCAGTTCTTC.

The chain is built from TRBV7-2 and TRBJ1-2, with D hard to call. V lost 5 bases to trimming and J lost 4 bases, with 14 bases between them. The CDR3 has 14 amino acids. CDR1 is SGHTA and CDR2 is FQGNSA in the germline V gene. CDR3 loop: CASSHVVAPYGYTF. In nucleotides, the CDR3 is TGTGCCAGCAGCCACGTTGTTGCCCCCTATGGCTACACCTTC.

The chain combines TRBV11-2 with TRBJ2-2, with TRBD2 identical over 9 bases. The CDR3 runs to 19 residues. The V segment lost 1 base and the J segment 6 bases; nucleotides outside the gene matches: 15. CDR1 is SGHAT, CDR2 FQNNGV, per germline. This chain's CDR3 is CASSLVTTGTSLSPGELFF. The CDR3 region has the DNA TGTGCCAGCAGCTTAGTAACCACCGGGACTAGCCTTTCTCCCGGGGAGCTGTTTTTT.

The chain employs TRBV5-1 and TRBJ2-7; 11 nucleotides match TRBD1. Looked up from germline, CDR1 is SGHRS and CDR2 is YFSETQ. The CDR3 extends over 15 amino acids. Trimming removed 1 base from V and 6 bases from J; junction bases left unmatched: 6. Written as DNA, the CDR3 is TGCGCCAGCAGCTTGCCGACCGGGACAGGGGGCGAGCAGTACTTC. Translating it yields CASSLPTGTGGEQYF.

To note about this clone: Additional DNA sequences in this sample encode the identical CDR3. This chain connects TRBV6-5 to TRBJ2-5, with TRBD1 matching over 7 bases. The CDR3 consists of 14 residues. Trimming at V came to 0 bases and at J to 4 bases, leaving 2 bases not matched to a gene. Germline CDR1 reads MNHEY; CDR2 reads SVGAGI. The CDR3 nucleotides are TGTGCCAGCAGTTACTCAGGGGGCCGAGAGACCCAGTACTTC. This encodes CASSYSGGRETQYF.

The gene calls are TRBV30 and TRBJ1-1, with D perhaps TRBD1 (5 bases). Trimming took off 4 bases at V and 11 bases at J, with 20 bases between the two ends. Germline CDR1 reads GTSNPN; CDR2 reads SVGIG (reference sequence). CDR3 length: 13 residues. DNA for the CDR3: TGTGCCTGGACCATTAGTCATTCGGGGGGGGCTTTCTTT. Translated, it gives CAWTISHSGGAFF. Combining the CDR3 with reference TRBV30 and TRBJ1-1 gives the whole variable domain SQTIHQWPATLVQPVGSPLSLECTVEGTSNPNLYWYRQAAGRGLQLLFYSVGIGQISSEVPQNLSASRPQDRQFILSSKKLLLSDSGFYLCAWTISHSGGAFFGQGTRLTVV.

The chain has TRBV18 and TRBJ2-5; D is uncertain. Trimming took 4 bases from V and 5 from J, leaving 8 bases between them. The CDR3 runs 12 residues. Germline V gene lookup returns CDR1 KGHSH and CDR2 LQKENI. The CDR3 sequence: CASSRNGETQYF. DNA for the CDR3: TGTGCCAGCTCACGGAATGGGGAGACCCAGTACTTC.

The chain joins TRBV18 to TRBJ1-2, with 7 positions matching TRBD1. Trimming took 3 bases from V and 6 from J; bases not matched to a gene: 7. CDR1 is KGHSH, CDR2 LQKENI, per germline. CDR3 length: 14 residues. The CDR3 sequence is CASSPRTGRDGYTF. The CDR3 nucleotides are TGTGCCAGCTCACCCCGGACAGGAAGGGATGGCTACACCTTC.

CDR3 loop: CATRGQGSHEQYF. The CDR3 region has the DNA TGTGCCACCAGGGGACAGGGGTCCCACGAGCAGTACTTC. The rearrangement joins TRBV10-3 to TRBJ2-7; 10 bases line up with TRBD1. CDR1 and CDR2 (germline): ENHRY, SYGVKD. CDR3 length equals 13 residues. Germline trimming cut 10 bases from V and 5 bases from J; bases unmatched to any gene: 8.

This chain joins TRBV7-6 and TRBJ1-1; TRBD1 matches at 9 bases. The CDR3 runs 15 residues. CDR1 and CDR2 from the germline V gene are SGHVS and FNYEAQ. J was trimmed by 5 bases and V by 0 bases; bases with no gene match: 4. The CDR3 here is CASSLAGQGKTEAFF. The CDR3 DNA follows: TGTGCCAGCAGCTTAGCGGGACAGGGCAAAACTGAAGCTTTCTTT.

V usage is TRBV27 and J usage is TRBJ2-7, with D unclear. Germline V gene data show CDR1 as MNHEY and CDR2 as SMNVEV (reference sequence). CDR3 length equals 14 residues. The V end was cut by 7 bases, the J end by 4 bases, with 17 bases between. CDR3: CASTHPKQAYEQYF. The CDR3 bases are TGTGCCAGCACCCATCCTAAGCAGGCGTACGAGCAGTACTTC.

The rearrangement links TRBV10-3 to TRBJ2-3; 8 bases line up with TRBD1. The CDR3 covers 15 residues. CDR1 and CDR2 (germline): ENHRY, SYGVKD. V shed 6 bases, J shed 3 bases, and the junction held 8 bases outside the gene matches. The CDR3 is CAISMTGAVTDTQYF. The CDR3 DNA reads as TGTGCCATCAGCATGACAGGGGCTGTTACAGATACGCAGTATTTT.

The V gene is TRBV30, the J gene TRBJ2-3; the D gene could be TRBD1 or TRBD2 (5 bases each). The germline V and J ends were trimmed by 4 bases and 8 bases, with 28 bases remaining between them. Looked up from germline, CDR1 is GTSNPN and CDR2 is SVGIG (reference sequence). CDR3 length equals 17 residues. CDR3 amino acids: CAWTRDAGRGTLGTQYF. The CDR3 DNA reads TGTGCCTGGACTCGGGACGCCGGCCGAGGGACGCTCGGTACGCAGTATTTT.

The CDR3 DNA reads as TGTGCCATCAGCGGGACTAGCCGGGAGACCCAGTACTTC. Its protein product is CAISGTSRETQYF. The rearrangement links TRBV10-3 to TRBJ2-5; 9 bases are shared with TRBD2. Trimming removed 6 bases from V and 5 bases from J; junction bases left unmatched: 4. There are 13 residues in the CDR3. Germline V CDR1 and CDR2: ENHRY, SYGVKD.

CDR3 protein: CASSINRDGYTF. The DNA of the CDR3 is TGCGCCAGCAGCATAAACAGGGATGGCTACACCTTC. This rearrangement joins TRBV5-1 to TRBJ1-2; D is perhaps TRBD1 (6 bases). Germline lookup yields CDR1 SGHRS and CDR2 YFSETQ. The V and J ends lost 4 bases and 6 bases respectively, with 10 bases between them. This CDR3 is built from 12 residues.

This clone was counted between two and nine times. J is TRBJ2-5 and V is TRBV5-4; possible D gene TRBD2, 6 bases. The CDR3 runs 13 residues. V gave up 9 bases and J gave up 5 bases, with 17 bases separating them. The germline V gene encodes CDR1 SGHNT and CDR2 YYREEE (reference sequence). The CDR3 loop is CAISPRDSETQYF. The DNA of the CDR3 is TGTGCCATCTCACCGAGGGACTCGGAGACCCAGTACTTC.

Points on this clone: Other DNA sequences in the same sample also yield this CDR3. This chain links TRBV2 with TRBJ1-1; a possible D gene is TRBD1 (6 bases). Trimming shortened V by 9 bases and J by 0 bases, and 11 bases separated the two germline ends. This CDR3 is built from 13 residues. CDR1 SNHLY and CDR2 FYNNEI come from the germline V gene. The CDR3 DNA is TGTGCCAGTTCGACAGGAATGAACACTGAAGCTTTCTTT. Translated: CASSTGMNTEAFF.